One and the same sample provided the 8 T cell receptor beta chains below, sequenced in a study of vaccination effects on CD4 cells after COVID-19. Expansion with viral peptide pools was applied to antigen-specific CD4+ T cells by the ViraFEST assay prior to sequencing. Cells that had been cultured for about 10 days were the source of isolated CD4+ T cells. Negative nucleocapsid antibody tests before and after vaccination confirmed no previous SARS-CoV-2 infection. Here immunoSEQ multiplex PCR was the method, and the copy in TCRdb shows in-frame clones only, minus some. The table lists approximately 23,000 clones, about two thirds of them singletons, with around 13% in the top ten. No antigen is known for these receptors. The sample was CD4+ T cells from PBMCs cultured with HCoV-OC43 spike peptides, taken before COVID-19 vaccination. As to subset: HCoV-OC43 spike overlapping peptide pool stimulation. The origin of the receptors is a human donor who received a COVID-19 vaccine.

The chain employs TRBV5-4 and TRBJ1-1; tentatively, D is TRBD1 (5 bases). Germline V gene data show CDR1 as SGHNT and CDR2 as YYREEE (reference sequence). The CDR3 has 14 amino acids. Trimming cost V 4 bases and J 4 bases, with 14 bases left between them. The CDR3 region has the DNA TGTGCCAGCAGCCCCCGGGACGTTGCCACTGAAGCTTTCTTT. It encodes CASSPRDVATEAFF.

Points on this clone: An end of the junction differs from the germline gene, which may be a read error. CDR3 sequence (DNA): TGTGCCAGCAGCCAAGACGACAGGGGGATAAACTTC. Amino acids: CASSQDDRGINF. The V gene is TRBV3-1 (or the pseudogene TRBV3-2), the J gene TRBJ2-7, with 9 bases fitting TRBD1. The CDR3 consists of 12 residues. Per germline, CDR1 LGHDT and CDR2 YNNKEL (reference sequence).

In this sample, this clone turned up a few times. DNA for the CDR3: TGCGCCAGCAGCTTAACAGGGGATGCGAGTTCACCCCTCCACTTT. Residues: CASSLTGDASSPLHF. J is TRBJ1-6 and V is TRBV5-1; 7 nucleotides agree with TRBD1. The germline gives CDR1 SGHRS, CDR2 YFSETQ. The CDR3 is 15 residues long. V lost 2 bases, J lost 9 bases, and 8 bases stayed unmatched.

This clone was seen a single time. The CDR3 DNA sequence: TGTGCCAGCCGAACCGAAGGGAACGAGCAGTACTTC. This gives the protein CASRTEGNEQYF. The chain uses TRBV2 and TRBJ2-7, with D hard to call. The V and J ends lost 8 bases and 5 bases respectively, with 13 bases between them. This CDR3 has 12 residues. Germline CDR1 reads SNHLY; CDR2 reads FYNNEI.

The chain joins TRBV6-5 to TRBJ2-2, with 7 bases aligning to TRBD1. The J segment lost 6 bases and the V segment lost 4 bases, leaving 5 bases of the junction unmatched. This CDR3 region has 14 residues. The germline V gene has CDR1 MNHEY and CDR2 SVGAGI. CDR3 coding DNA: TGTGCCAGCAGTTTCCCAACAGGGGCCGGGGAGCTGTTTTTT. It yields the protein CASSFPTGAGELFF.

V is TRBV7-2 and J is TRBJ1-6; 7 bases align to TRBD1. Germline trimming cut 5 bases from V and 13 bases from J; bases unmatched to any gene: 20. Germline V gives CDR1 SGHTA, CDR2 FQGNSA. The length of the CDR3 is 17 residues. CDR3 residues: CASSPLSGSGGSGPLHF. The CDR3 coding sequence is TGTGCCAGCAGCCCCCTGAGCGGGTCAGGGGGTTCTGGTCCCCTCCACTTT.

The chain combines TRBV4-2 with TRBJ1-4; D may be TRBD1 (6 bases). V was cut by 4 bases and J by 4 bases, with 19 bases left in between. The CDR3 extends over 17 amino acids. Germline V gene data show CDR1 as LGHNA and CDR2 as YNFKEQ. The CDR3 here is CASSPSTQNRVNEKLFF. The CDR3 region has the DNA TGTGCCAGCAGCCCCAGCACACAAAACAGGGTTAATGAAAAACTGTTTTTT.

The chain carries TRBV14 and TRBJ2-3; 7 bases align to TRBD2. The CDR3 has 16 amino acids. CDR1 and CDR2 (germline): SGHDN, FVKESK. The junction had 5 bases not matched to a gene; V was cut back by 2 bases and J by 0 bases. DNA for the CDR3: TGTGCCAGCAGCCAACCACTAGCGACCAGCACAGATACGCAGTATTTT. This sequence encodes CASSQPLATSTDTQYF.